A selection of T cell receptor beta chains follows, all from one sample in a study of blood T cell repertoires in COVID-19. TCRdb's table, derived via immunoSEQ multiplex PCR, lists solely in-frame clones and lacks some. Of a few hundred thousand clones in the sample, 70% to 90% were seen once. The sample was PBMCs or T cells enriched from blood (not recorded which). These receptors all come from a woman aged 60-75 years who had recovered from COVID-19. Both conserved end residues are part of each CDR3. A D gene is named only where the DNA matches it firmly. Clone size is stated in some rows and not others, as once, few, many or a class when expanded.

j_gene: TRBJ2-6; v_gene: TRBV11-2; d_gene: TRBD2; abundance: NA; CDR3nt: TGTGCCAGCAGCTTAGGTAGCGGGGGGGCCTCTGGGGCCAACGTCCTGACTTTC; CDR3aa: CASSLGSGGASGANVLTF
j_gene: TRBJ1-2; v_gene: TRBV25-1; d_gene: TRBD1; abundance: NA; CDR3nt: TGTGCCAGCAGGAGGACAGGGACCTATGGCTACACCTTC; CDR3aa: CASRRTGTYGYTF
j_gene: TRBJ2-5; v_gene: TRBV5-4; d_gene: TRBD1; abundance: NA; CDR3nt: TGTGCCAGCAGCTTGTACACAGGGGAGGAGACCCAGTACTTC; CDR3aa: CASSLYTGEETQYF
j_gene: TRBJ1-6; v_gene: TRBV12-5; d_gene: TRBD1; abundance: NA; CDR3nt: TGTGCTAGGGGACAGAGTACCTATAATTCACCCCTCCACTTT; CDR3aa: CARGQSTYNSPLHF
j_gene: TRBJ2-2; v_gene: TRBV4-1; d_gene: TRBD2; abundance: NA; CDR3nt: TGCGCCAGCAGCCACCGTGTGCGGGATAGCGGGGGGCAGAACACCGGGGAGCTGTTTTTT; CDR3aa: CASSHRVRDSGGQNTGELFF
j_gene: TRBJ1-5; v_gene: TRBV7-9; d_gene: TRBD1; abundance: NA; CDR3nt: TGTGCCAGCTCCCTAGGGGGCTTAGGCAATCAGCCCCAGCATTTT; CDR3aa: CASSLGGLGNQPQHF
j_gene: TRBJ2-7; v_gene: TRBV4-1; d_gene: TRBD1; abundance: NA; CDR3nt: TGCGCCAGCAGCCAGGGACAGCGCTCCTACGAGCAGTACTTC; CDR3aa: CASSQGQRSYEQYF
j_gene: TRBJ2-5; v_gene: TRBV2; d_gene: NA; abundance: NA; CDR3nt: TGTGCCAGCAGTGAAGACTACGCCATCGGAGAGACCCAGTACTTC; CDR3aa: CASSEDYAIGETQYF
j_gene: TRBJ2-2; v_gene: TRBV19; d_gene: TRBD1; abundance: NA; CDR3nt: TGTGCCAGTAGTATTTCGCAGGGGGTTACCGGGGAGCTGTTTTTT; CDR3aa: CASSISQGVTGELFF
j_gene: TRBJ2-7; v_gene: TRBV6-2/TRBV6-3; d_gene: NA; abundance: NA; CDR3nt: TGTGCCAGCAGTTACCCCGGACAGTTTAAGCAGTACTTC; CDR3aa: CASSYPGQFKQYF
j_gene: TRBJ2-1; v_gene: TRBV5-1; d_gene: TRBD2; abundance: NA; CDR3nt: TGCGCCAGCAGCTTGGCCACTAGCGGGGGTGTCAATGAGCAGTTCTTC; CDR3aa: CASSLATSGGVNEQFF
j_gene: TRBJ1-1; v_gene: TRBV6-5; d_gene: NA; abundance: NA; CDR3nt: TGTGCCAGCAGTACTCCAACAGGGCGGAACACTGAAGCTTTCTTT; CDR3aa: CASSTPTGRNTEAFF
j_gene: TRBJ1-5; v_gene: TRBV21-1; d_gene: NA; abundance: NA; CDR3nt: TGTGCCAGCAGCAGAGGACAGGGGATTTCAAGCAATCAGCCCCAGCATTTT; CDR3aa: CASSRGQGISSNQPQHF
j_gene: TRBJ2-1; v_gene: TRBV11-2; d_gene: NA; abundance: NA; CDR3nt: TGTGCCAGCAGCTTTTCCAGGAACAATGAGCAGTTCTTC; CDR3aa: CASSFSRNNEQFF
j_gene: TRBJ2-6; v_gene: TRBV10-2; d_gene: TRBD1; abundance: NA; CDR3nt: TGCGCCAGCAGCGACAGGGGGAGTTCTGGGGCCAACGTCCTGACTTTC; CDR3aa: CASSDRGSSGANVLTF
j_gene: TRBJ2-2; v_gene: TRBV2; d_gene: TRBD1; abundance: NA; CDR3nt: TGTGCCAGCACTAGGGACAGGGCGTTCGGGGAGCTGTTTTTT; CDR3aa: CASTRDRAFGELFF
j_gene: TRBJ1-2; v_gene: TRBV24-1; d_gene: NA; abundance: NA; CDR3nt: TGTGCCACCAGTGAAGGGACTTTCTATGGCTACACCTTC; CDR3aa: CATSEGTFYGYTF
j_gene: TRBJ2-7; v_gene: TRBV7-2; d_gene: NA; abundance: NA; CDR3nt: TGTGCCAGCAGCTTAGGGGCCAGGCTGCCAGACTACGAGCAGTACTTC; CDR3aa: CASSLGARLPDYEQYF
j_gene: TRBJ2-1; v_gene: TRBV5-4; d_gene: TRBD1; abundance: NA; CDR3nt: TGTGCCAGCAGCAACATCCACGGGACAGCCTCCTACAATGAGCAGTTCTTC; CDR3aa: CASSNIHGTASYNEQFF
j_gene: TRBJ2-3; v_gene: TRBV6-6; d_gene: TRBD1; abundance: NA; CDR3nt: TGTGCCAGCAGTCGCCTCGGGACAGCTCAATTAGATACGCAGTATTTT; CDR3aa: CASSRLGTAQLDTQYF
j_gene: TRBJ2-5; v_gene: TRBV5-4; d_gene: NA; abundance: NA; CDR3nt: TGTGCCAGCAGCTCTACTACCGGGACACATGAAGAGACCCAGTACTTC; CDR3aa: CASSSTTGTHEETQYF
j_gene: TRBJ1-3; v_gene: TRBV5-1; d_gene: NA; abundance: NA; CDR3nt: TGCGCCAGCAGCTTGGGTGTTCAGGGGTCTGGAAACACCATATATTTT; CDR3aa: CASSLGVQGSGNTIYF
j_gene: TRBJ2-1; v_gene: TRBV5-1; d_gene: NA; abundance: NA; CDR3nt: TGCGCCAGCAGCTTCTCGGGACAACTTGGCAATGAGCAGTTCTTC; CDR3aa: CASSFSGQLGNEQFF
j_gene: TRBJ2-5; v_gene: TRBV27; d_gene: TRBD1; abundance: NA; CDR3nt: TGTGCCAGCATTCCCGACAGGGTAATGGAGACCCAGTACTTC; CDR3aa: CASIPDRVMETQYF
j_gene: TRBJ1-5; v_gene: TRBV24-1; d_gene: NA; abundance: NA; CDR3nt: TGTGCCACCCGAGGAGGGACTGAGAATCAGCCCCAGCATTTT; CDR3aa: CATRGGTENQPQHF
j_gene: TRBJ2-1; v_gene: TRBV10-3; d_gene: NA; abundance: NA; CDR3nt: TGTGCCATCAGTGAGTCTGGGGGGGGGCACTACAATGAGCAGTTCTTC; CDR3aa: CAISESGGGHYNEQFF
j_gene: TRBJ2-3; v_gene: TRBV27; d_gene: TRBD1; abundance: NA; CDR3nt: TGTGCCAGCAGGGTATCGGGAGCATTGTGGGGACAGGGGGCGCGAGAGGCGCAGTATTTT; CDR3aa: CASRVSGALWGQGAREAQYF
j_gene: TRBJ2-7; v_gene: TRBV6-6; d_gene: TRBD2; abundance: NA; CDR3nt: TGTGCCAGCAGTTACTATAGCGGGCCCTACGAGCAGTACTTC; CDR3aa: CASSYYSGPYEQYF
j_gene: TRBJ2-1; v_gene: TRBV29-1; d_gene: TRBD2; abundance: NA; CDR3nt: TGCAGCGTTGCCTTCACTAGCGGGGGGTACAATGAGCAGTTCTTC; CDR3aa: CSVAFTSGGYNEQFF
j_gene: TRBJ1-2; v_gene: TRBV29-1; d_gene: TRBD1; abundance: few; CDR3nt: TGCAGCGTTGAAAACAGGGGGGTGGATGGCTACACCTTC; CDR3aa: CSVENRGVDGYTF
j_gene: TRBJ1-2; v_gene: TRBV6-1; d_gene: TRBD1; abundance: NA; CDR3nt: TGTGCCAGCAGTGACTATCCCGACAGGGGGCTAGAGGGCTACACCTTC; CDR3aa: CASSDYPDRGLEGYTF
j_gene: TRBJ2-2; v_gene: TRBV2; d_gene: TRBD2; abundance: NA; CDR3nt: TGTGCCAGCAGTGGACTAGCCCCCGGGGAGCTGTTTTTT; CDR3aa: CASSGLAPGELFF
j_gene: TRBJ1-1; v_gene: TRBV5-1; d_gene: TRBD1; abundance: NA; CDR3nt: TGCGCCAGCAGCTTTGGGACAGAGCGCACTGAAGCTTTCTTT; CDR3aa: CASSFGTERTEAFF
j_gene: TRBJ1-6; v_gene: TRBV10-3; d_gene: NA; abundance: NA; CDR3nt: TGTGCCATCAGTGAATCCCAGGGTTATAATTCACCCCTCCACTTT; CDR3aa: CAISESQGYNSPLHF
j_gene: TRBJ1-3; v_gene: TRBV30; d_gene: TRBD1; abundance: once; CDR3nt: TGTGCCTGGGGACAGGGAGGTTCTGGAAACACCATATATTTT; CDR3aa: CAWGQGGSGNTIYF
j_gene: TRBJ2-7; v_gene: TRBV11-3; d_gene: NA; abundance: once; CDR3nt: TGTGCCAGCAGCGTGACAGTACCCTCGTACGAGCAGTACTTC; CDR3aa: CASSVTVPSYEQYF
j_gene: TRBJ2-1; v_gene: TRBV13; d_gene: NA; abundance: NA; CDR3nt: TGTGCCAGCAGCAATCTGGCGGGTTTGGGAGCTTACAATGAGCAGTTCTTC; CDR3aa: CASSNLAGLGAYNEQFF
j_gene: TRBJ1-6; v_gene: TRBV7-2; d_gene: NA; abundance: NA; CDR3nt: TGTGCCAGCAGCGTAACAGGGACGGTCTATAATTCACCCCTCCACTTT; CDR3aa: CASSVTGTVYNSPLHF